This T cell receptor (beta chain) was captured in a study of OX40 agonist ivuxolimab in advanced cancers. Whole-study context: Across the patients, intravenous ivuxolimab was delivered every 2 weeks at 0.01 to 10 mg/kg.

Profiled with immunoSEQ multiplex PCR; TCRdb holds only in-frame clones, not every one. The data contain roughly 23,000 clones, just under 85% of them singletons. Concerning this clone itself: Its antigen remains unknown.

Whole-study results and caveats: Undetermined was the antigen specificity of the expanded peripheral T cells.

In germline, CDR1 is LNHDA, CDR2 SQIVND (reference sequence). The CDR3 sequence is 11 residues long. The V end was cut by 9 bases, the J end by 1 base, with 6 bases between. The starting material was CD4+ or CD8+ T cells sorted from blood, obtained in a trial of the OX40 agonist ivuxolimab. The chain uses TRBV19 and TRBJ1-1; D gene unclear. The receptor was derived from an adult with an advanced solid tumor such as melanoma, head and neck, liver or kidney cancer. The CDR3 DNA sequence: TGTGCCAGCACCCAGAACACTGAAGCTTTCTTT. It encodes CASTQNTEAFF.